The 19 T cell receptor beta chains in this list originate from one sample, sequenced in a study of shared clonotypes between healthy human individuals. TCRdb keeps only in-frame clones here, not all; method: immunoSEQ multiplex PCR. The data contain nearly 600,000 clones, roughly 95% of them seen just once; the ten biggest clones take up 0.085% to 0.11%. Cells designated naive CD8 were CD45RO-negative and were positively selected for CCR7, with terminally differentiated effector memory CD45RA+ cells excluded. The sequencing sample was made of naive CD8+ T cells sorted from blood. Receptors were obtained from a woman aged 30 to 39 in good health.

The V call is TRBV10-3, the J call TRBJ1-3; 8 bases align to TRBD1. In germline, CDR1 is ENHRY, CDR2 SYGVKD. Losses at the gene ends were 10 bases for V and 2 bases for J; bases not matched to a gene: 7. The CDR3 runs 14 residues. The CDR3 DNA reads TGTGCCAGCGGACAGGGTTTAGCTGGAAACACCATATATTTT. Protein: CASGQGLAGNTIYF.

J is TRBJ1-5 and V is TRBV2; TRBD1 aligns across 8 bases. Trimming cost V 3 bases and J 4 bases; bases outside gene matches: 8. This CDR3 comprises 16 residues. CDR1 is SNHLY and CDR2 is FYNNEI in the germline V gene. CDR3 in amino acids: CASSDFGQGKNQPQHF. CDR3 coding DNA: TGTGCCAGCAGTGACTTCGGACAGGGAAAAAATCAGCCCCAGCATTTT.

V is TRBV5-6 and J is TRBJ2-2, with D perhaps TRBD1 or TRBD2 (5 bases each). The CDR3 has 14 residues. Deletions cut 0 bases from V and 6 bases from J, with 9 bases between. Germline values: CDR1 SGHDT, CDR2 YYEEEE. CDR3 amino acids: CASSLVGTPGELFF. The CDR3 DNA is TGTGCCAGCAGCTTGGTTGGGACCCCCGGGGAGCTGTTTTTT.

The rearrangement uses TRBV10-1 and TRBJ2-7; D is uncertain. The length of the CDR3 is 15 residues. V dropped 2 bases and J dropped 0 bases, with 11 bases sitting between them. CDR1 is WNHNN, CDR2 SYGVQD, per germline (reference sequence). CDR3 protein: CASSETPLSSYEQYF. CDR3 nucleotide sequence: TGCGCCAGCAGTGAGACACCACTGAGCTCCTACGAGCAGTACTTC.

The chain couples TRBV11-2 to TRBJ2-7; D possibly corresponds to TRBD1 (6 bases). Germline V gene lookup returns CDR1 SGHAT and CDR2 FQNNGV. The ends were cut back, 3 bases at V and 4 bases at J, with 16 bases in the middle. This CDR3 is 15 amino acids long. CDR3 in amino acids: CASSFLGHPLYEQYF. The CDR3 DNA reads TGTGCCAGCAGCTTCCTGGGACATCCACTTTACGAGCAGTACTTC.

The CDR3 sequence is CASSVGQSNTEAFF. CDR3 sequence (DNA): TGTGCCAGCAGCGTAGGCCAGTCCAACACTGAAGCTTTCTTT. The V gene is TRBV9, the J gene TRBJ1-1; D not resolved. The CDR3 contains 14 residues. Germline V CDR1 and CDR2: SGDLS, YYNGEE. Trimming removed 0 bases at V and 2 bases at J, with 8 bases between.

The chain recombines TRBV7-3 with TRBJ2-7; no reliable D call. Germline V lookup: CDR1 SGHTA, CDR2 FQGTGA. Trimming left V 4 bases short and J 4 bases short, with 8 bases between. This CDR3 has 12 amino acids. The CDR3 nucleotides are TGTGCCAGCAGCTCCCCCCGGTACGAGCAGTACTTC. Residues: CASSSPRYEQYF.

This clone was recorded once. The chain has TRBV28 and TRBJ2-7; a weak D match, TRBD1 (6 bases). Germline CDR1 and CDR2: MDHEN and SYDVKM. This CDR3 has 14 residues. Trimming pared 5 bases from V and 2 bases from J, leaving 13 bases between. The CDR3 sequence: CASSGQTLPYEQYF. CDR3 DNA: TGTGCCAGCAGTGGACAGACCCTACCCTACGAGCAGTACTTC.

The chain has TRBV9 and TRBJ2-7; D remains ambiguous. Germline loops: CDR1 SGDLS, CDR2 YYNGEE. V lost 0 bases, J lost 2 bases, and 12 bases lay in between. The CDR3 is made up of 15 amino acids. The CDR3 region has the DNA TGTGCCAGCAGCGTAGGACGCACAGAGGCCTACGAGCAGTACTTC. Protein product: CASSVGRTEAYEQYF. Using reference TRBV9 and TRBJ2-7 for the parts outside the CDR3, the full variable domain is DSGVTQTPKHLITATGQRVTLRCSPRSGDLSVYWYQQSLDQGLQFLIQYYNGEERAKGNILERFSAQQFPDLHSELNLSSLELGDSALYFCASSVGRTEAYEQYFGPGTRLTVT.

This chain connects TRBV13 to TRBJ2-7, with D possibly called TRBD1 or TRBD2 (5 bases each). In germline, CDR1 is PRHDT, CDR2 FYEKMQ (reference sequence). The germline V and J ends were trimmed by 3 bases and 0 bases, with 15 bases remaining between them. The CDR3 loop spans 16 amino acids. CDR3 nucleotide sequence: TGTGCCAGCAGCTTCCCCGGGACGGAAAGCTCCTACGAGCAGTACTTC. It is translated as CASSFPGTESSYEQYF.

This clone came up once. CDR3 sequence reads: CASSLAQSNQPQHF. CDR3 DNA sequence: TGTGCCAGCAGTTTAGCACAAAGCAATCAGCCCCAGCATTTT. The gene calls are TRBV28 and TRBJ1-5; D call uncertain. The CDR3 loop spans 14 amino acids. V was shortened by 2 bases and J by 1 base, with 6 bases between the two germline ends. Germline V gene sequence: CDR1 MDHEN, CDR2 SYDVKM.

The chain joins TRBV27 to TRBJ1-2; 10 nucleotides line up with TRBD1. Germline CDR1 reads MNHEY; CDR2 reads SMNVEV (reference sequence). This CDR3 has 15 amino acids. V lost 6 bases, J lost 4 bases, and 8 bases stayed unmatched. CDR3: CASSRRTGGTYGYTF. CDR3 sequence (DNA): TGTGCCAGCAGCCGTAGGACAGGGGGAACCTATGGCTACACCTTC.

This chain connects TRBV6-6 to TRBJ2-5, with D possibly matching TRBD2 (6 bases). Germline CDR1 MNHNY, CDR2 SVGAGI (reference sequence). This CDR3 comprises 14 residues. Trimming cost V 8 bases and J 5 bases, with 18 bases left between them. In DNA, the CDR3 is TGTGCCAGCGGAAATAGCGGACCGCGGGAGACCCAGTACTTC. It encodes CASGNSGPRETQYF.

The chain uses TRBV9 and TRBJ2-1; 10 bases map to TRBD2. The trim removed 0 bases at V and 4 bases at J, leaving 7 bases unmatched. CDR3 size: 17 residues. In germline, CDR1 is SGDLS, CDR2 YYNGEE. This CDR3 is CASSVESSGSEYNEQFF. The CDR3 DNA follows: TGTGCCAGCAGCGTAGAGTCTAGCGGGAGTGAGTACAATGAGCAGTTCTTC. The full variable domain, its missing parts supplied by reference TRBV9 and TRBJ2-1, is DSGVTQTPKHLITATGQRVTLRCSPRSGDLSVYWYQQSLDQGLQFLIQYYNGEERAKGNILERFSAQQFPDLHSELNLSSLELGDSALYFCASSVESSGSEYNEQFFGPGTRLTVL.

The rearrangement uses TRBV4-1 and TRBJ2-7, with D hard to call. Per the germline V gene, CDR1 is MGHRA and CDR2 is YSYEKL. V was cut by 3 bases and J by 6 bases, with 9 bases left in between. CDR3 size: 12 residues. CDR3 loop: CASSQKGREQYF. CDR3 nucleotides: TGCGCCAGCAGCCAGAAGGGCCGCGAGCAGTACTTC.

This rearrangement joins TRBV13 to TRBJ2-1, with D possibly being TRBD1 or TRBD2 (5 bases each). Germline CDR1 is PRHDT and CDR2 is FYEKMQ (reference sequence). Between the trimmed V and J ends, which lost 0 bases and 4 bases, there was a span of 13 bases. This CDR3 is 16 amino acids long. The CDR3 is CASSLGPGSGYNEQFF. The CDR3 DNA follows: TGTGCCAGCAGCTTAGGACCGGGGTCAGGGTACAATGAGCAGTTCTTC.

CDR3 DNA: TGTGCCAGCAGGCAGACAGTTTCCGGAAACACCATATATTTT. Its translation is CASRQTVSGNTIYF. The chain employs TRBV2 and TRBJ1-3; D might be TRBD1 (5 bases). The CDR3 loop spans 14 amino acids. V was cut by 6 bases and J by 4 bases, with 13 bases left in between. The germline gives CDR1 SNHLY, CDR2 FYNNEI.

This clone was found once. In nucleotides, the CDR3 is TGCAGCGTCTATCTAGCGGGAGTATCGGTTGAGCAGTTCTTC. As protein: CSVYLAGVSVEQFF. The chain joins TRBV29-1 to TRBJ2-1, with 10 bases identical to TRBD2. This CDR3 comprises 14 residues. The germline CDR1 and CDR2 sequences are SQVTM and ANQGSEA. The ends lost 6 bases at V and 9 bases at J; junction bases unmatched: 11.

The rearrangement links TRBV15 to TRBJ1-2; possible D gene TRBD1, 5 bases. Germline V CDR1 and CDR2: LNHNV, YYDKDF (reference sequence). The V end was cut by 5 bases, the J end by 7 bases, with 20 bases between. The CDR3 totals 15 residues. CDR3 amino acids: CATSGAGAGRVGYTF. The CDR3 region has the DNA TGTGCCACCAGCGGGGCCGGCGCGGGCAGAGTTGGCTACACCTTC.